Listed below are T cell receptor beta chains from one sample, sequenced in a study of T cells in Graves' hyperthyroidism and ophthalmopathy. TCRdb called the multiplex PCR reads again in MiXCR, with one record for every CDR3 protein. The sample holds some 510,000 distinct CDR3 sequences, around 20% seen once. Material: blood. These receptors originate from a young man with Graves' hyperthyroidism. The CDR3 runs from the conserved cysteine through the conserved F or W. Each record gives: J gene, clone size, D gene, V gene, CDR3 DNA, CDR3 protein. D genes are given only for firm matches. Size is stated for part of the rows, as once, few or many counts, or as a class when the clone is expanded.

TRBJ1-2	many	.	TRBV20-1	TGCAGTGCTAGACGAGGAGGGGCGCGCTATGGCTACACCTTC	CSARRGGARYGYTF
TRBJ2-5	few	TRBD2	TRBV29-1	TGCAGCGTTGGTCTATGGGGACTAGCGGTCCAAGAGACCCAGTACTTC	CSVGLWGLAVQETQYF
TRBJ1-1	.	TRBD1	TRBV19	TGTGCCGCCCGACAGGGGGTAGGAACTGAAGCTTTCTTT	CAARQGVGTEAFF
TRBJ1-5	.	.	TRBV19	TGTGCCAGTAGTATAGTAGGCAGCTCCGGATTGTATGAGCCCCAGCATTTT	CASSIVGSSGLYEPQHF
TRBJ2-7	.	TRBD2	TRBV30	TGTGCCTGGAGGGGGACTAGCGGGGGATACTACGAGCAGTACTTC	CAWRGTSGGYYEQYF
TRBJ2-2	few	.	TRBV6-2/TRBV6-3	TGTGCCAGCAGCCCAGTTCCAGCCGGGGAGCTGTTTTTT	CASSPVPAGELFF
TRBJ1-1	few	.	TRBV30	TGTGCCTGGAGTGCGCCGGGACGGCGATTAAACACTGAAGCTTTCTTT	CAWSAPGRRLNTEAFF
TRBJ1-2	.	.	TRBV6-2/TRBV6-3	TGTGCCAGCAGCCCAGAGGAATATGGCTACACCTTC	CASSPEEYGYTF
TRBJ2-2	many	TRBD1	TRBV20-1	TGCAGTGCTGCTCGGGACAGTTCGAACACCGGGGAGCTGTTTTTT	CSAARDSSNTGELFF
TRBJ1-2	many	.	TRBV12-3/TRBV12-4	TGTGCCAGCAGTTTGGCGGGGAACTATGGCTACACCTTC	CASSLAGNYGYTF
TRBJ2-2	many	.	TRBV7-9	TGTGCCAGCAGGGCAGGGAACACCGGGGAGCTGTTTTTT	CASRAGNTGELFF
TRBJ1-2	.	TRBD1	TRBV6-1	TGTGCCATGCGGACAGGGAGAAAGAATGGCTACACCTTC	CAMRTGRKNGYTF
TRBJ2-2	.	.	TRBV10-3	TGTGCCATCATCGACACCGGGGATCTGTTTTTT	CAIIDTGDLFF
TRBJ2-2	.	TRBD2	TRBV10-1	TGCGCCAGCAGCCAGGGACTAGCGGGATCCGGGGAGCTGTTTTTT	CASSQGLAGSGELFF
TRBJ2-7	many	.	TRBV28	TGTGCCAGCAGTTTGACCATTGGAGAGGACTACGAGCAGTACTTC	CASSLTIGEDYEQYF
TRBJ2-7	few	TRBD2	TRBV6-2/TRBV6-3	TGTGCCAGCACCGGACTAGCGGGGAGGACCCCCTACGAGCAGTACTTC	CASTGLAGRTPYEQYF
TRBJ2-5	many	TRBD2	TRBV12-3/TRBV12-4	TGTGCCAGTTCACAAAACGTAGCGGGGGATCAAGAGACCCAGTACTTC	CASSQNVAGDQETQYF
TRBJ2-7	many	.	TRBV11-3	TGTGCCAGCAGCTTAACGGGGGGCGCCTTCGACGAGCAGTACTTC	CASSLTGGAFDEQYF
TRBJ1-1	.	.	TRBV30	TGTGCCTGGAACCTGGGGAGTAGGGCTGAAGCTTTCTTT	CAWNLGSRAEAFF
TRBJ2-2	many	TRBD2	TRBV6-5	TGTGCCAGCAGTTTGACTAGCGGTGCGAGCGGGGAGCTGTTTTTT	CASSLTSGASGELFF
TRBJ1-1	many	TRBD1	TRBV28	TGTGCCAGCAGCGTACAGGGGACTGGAGCTTTCTTT	CASSVQGTGAFF
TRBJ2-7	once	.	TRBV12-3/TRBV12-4	TGTGCCAGCAGTCTTTTCTCGGGTCCGAGGGGCGAGCAGTACTTC	CASSLFSGPRGEQYF
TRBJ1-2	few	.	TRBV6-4	TGTGCCAGCAGTAGAGGGGTCGGTGGCTACACCTTC	CASSRGVGGYTF
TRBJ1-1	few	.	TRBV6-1	TGTGCCAGCAGCTCCCGGTCTTTTGGGAACACTGAAGCTTTCTTT	CASSSRSFGNTEAFF
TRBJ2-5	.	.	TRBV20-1	TGCAGTGCTAGTTCCCTGACTCGCCCCGGGGAGACCCAGTACTTC	CSASSLTRPGETQYF
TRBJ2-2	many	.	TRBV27	TGTGCCAGCAGTTCTTATAGGTGGGGGGAGCTGTTTTTT	CASSSYRWGELFF
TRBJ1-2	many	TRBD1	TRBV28	TGTGCCAGCAGTTCGATGCAGGGGGCTGGCTATGGCTACACCTTC	CASSSMQGAGYGYTF
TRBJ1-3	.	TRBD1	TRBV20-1	TGCAGTGCTCCACAGGGGGGCTCTGGAAACACCATATATTTT	CSAPQGGSGNTIYF
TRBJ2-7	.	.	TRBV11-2	TGTGCCAGCAACCGTAGGGACTCTTTCTCCTACGAGCAGTACTTC	CASNRRDSFSYEQYF
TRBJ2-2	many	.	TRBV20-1	TGCAGTGCTAGGATGTCGGGGGCCCGCCTCACCGGGGAGCTGTTTTTT	CSARMSGARLTGELFF
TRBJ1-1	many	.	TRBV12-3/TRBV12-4	TGTGCCAGCAGTCCCCCCCAGGGGACCACTGAAGCTTTCTTT	CASSPPQGTTEAFF
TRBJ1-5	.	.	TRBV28	TGTGCCAACGGGGGGTATAGCAATCAGCCCCAGCATTTT	CANGGYSNQPQHF
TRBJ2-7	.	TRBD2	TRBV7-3	TGTGCCAGCAGCTTATTAAGGACTAGCGATAACTCCTACGAGCAGTACTTC	CASSLLRTSDNSYEQYF
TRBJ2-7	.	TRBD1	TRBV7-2	TGTGCCAGCAGCATACCGGGACAGGGGTTCGAGCAGTACTTC	CASSIPGQGFEQYF
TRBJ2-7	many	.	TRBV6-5	TGTGCCAGCAGTTCCCTTGGGGTAGCCGGGATAGAGTACTTC	CASSSLGVAGIEYF
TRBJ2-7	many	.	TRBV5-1	TGCGCCAGCAGCTGGAATACCTACGAGCAGTACTTC	CASSWNTYEQYF
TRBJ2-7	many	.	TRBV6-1	TGTGCCAGCAGCCAAAGCGGAGCTAGCTCCTACGAGCAGTACTTC	CASSQSGASSYEQYF
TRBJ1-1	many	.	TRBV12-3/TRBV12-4	TGTGCCAGCGGACCCGGGAGCACTGAAGCTTTCTTT	CASGPGSTEAFF
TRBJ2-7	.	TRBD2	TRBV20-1	TGCAGTGCTAGAGTCGCTAGCGGGACCTACGAGCAGTACTTC	CSARVASGTYEQYF
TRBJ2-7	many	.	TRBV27	TGTGCCAGCAGTTCGGCCCGGCAAGGCGAGCAGTACTTC	CASSSARQGEQYF
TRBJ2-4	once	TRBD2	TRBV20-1	TGCAGTGCTAGGGTGGGAGGGCCCAAAAACATTCAGTACTTC	CSARVGGPKNIQYF
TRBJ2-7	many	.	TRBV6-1	TGTGCCAGCGCGAGACAGAGTGACTACGAGCAGTACTTC	CASARQSDYEQYF
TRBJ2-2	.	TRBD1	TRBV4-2	TGTGCCAGCAGCCCTTTAACAGGGGGCGCCCCCGGGGAGCTGTTTTTT	CASSPLTGGAPGELFF
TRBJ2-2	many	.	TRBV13	TGTGCCAGCAGCTTAAGACAGGTTGCGAACACCGGGGAGCTGTTTTTT	CASSLRQVANTGELFF
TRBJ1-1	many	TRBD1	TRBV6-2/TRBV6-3	TGTGCCAGCAGTACCGAGACAGGGAGAACTGAAGCTTTCTTT	CASSTETGRTEAFF
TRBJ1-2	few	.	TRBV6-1	TGTGCCAGCCTCACCAGGGACGGGGTGAATGGCTACACCTTC	CASLTRDGVNGYTF
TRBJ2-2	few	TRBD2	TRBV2	TGTGCCAGCAGTGAAGAACTAGCGGAGGATAACACCGGGGAGCTGTTTTTT	CASSEELAEDNTGELFF
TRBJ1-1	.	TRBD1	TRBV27	TGTGCCAGCAGTTTATCGTGGGGGACAGGGGAGGCTGAAGCTTTCTTT	CASSLSWGTGEAEAFF
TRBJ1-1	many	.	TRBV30	TGTGCCTGGATGGCAAACACTGAAGCTTTCTTT	CAWMANTEAFF
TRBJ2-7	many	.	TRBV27	TGTGCCAGCAGTTCGCGCGAGCCGGTAAACGAGCAGTACTTC	CASSSREPVNEQYF
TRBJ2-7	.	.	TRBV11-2	TGTGCCAGCAGCTTCGGAGCGCTCTCCTACGAGCAGTACTTC	CASSFGALSYEQYF
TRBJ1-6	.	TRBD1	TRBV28	TGTGCCAGCAGCTGGACAGGGGATAATTCACCCCTCCACTTT	CASSWTGDNSPLHF
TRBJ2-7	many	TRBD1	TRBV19	TGTGCCAGTAGTCCCGGGACAGAACTCGAGCAGTACTTC	CASSPGTELEQYF